The 9 T cell receptor beta chains given below trace back to one sample, sequenced in a study of identical twins' blood T cells. TCRdb analysed the 5' RACE reads with MiXCR anew, one entry per CDR3 protein. Of hundreds of thousands of distinct CDR3 sequences in the sample, about 28% were seen once. Specimen: PBMCs. The receptors originated from a woman aged 18-49 years in good health.

This chain joins TRBV29-1 and TRBJ2-3; D possibly corresponds to TRBD2 (5 bases). The CDR3 has 10 residues. Trimming cost V 4 bases and J 11 bases, with 10 bases left between them. Per the germline V gene, CDR1 is SQVTM and CDR2 is ANQGSEA. The CDR3 coding sequence is TGCAGCGTTGCCGTGGGGAGGCAGTATTTT. This translates into CSVAVGRQYF.

As to this clonotype: Just one base apart from a much larger clone, this may be a read error. The chain carries TRBV20-1 and TRBJ1-5; D unresolved. The germline CDR1 and CDR2 sequences are DFQATT and SNEGSKA (reference sequence). CDR3 length equals 12 residues. In DNA form, the CDR3 reads TGCGGTGCTAGCTCGGGAGATCAGCCCCAGCATTTT. Its translation is CGASSGDQPQHF.

This chain joins TRBV20-1 and TRBJ2-5; D possibly uses TRBD1 or TRBD2 (5 bases each). The germline gives CDR1 DFQATT, CDR2 SNEGSKA (reference sequence). CDR3 length equals 21 residues. V lost 0 bases to trimming and J lost 3 bases, with 32 bases between them. CDR3 nucleotide sequence: TGCAGTGCTAGAGATCTCAATACTCCGGTTCCGGGACCCGAAGCCAAAGAGACCCAGTACTTC. The encoded protein is CSARDLNTPVPGPEAKETQYF.

This clonotype has only a few counts. This chain joins TRBV20-1 and TRBJ2-3; D perhaps matches TRBD1 (6 bases). V gave up 6 bases and J gave up 2 bases, with 18 bases separating them. CDR3 length: 15 residues. Germline V gene data show CDR1 as DFQATT and CDR2 as SNEGSKA (reference sequence). The CDR3 loop is CSALNPGQSTDTQYF. CDR3 sequence (DNA): TGCAGTGCCCTAAATCCCGGACAGTCCACAGATACGCAGTATTTT.

Details on this clonotype: This CDR3 is missing its conserved last phenylalanine or tryptophan, likely due to a read error. The V gene is TRBV2, the J gene TRBJ1-2, with D uncertain. V lost 5 bases and J 4 bases, leaving 17 bases between the germline ends. In germline, CDR1 is SNHLY, CDR2 FYNNEI. The CDR3 covers 15 residues. Here the CDR3 reads CASSTIGHGGYGYTL. CDR3 sequence (DNA): TGTGCCAGCAGTACCATAGGTCACGGCGGCTATGGCTACACCCTC.

The sample holds a few counts of this clonotype. The CDR3 bases are TGCGCCAGCAGCTTTGACAATCCAGGGCAGCCCCAGCATTTT. Translation: CASSFDNPGQPQHF. The rearrangement links TRBV5-1 to TRBJ1-5, with D maybe TRBD1 (5 bases). Trimming left V 2 bases short and J 7 bases short, with 13 bases between. The germline V gene encodes CDR1 SGHRS and CDR2 YFSETQ. The CDR3 consists of 14 residues. Combining the CDR3 with reference TRBV5-1 and TRBJ1-5 gives the whole variable domain KAGVTQTPRYLIKTRGQQVTLSCSPISGHRSVSWYQQTPGQGLQFLFEYFSETQRNKGNFPGRFSGRQFSNSRSEMNVSTLELGDSALYLCASSFDNPGQPQHFGDGTRLSIL.

This clonotype was counted between two and nine times. The CDR3 here is CASSVTTISNQPQHF. The CDR3 nucleotides are TGTGCCAGCAGTGTCACCACAATTAGCAATCAGCCCCAGCATTTT. The V gene is TRBV2, the J gene TRBJ1-5; no firm D call. CDR1 SNHLY and CDR2 FYNNEI come from the germline V gene. The CDR3 length is 15 residues. Deletions cut 4 bases from V and 0 bases from J, with 10 bases between.

This clonotype was detected a few times. The rearrangement uses TRBV14 and TRBJ1-2; 7 positions agree with TRBD1. Germline CDR1 is SGHDN and CDR2 is FVKESK. This CDR3 has 14 amino acids. J gave up 4 bases and V 4 bases, and 6 bases lay outside the gene matches. CDR3 coding DNA: TGTGCCAGCAGCCCGGAGACAGGGTTCTATGGCTACACCTTC. It translates to CASSPETGFYGYTF.

This clonotype has just a few counts. The chain couples TRBV7-4 to TRBJ2-7; D perhaps matches TRBD2 (5 bases). CDR3 size: 14 residues. CDR1 SGHVT and CDR2 SQSDAQ come from the germline V gene. Trimming cost V 1 base and J 6 bases, with 13 bases left between them. DNA of the CDR3: TGTGCCAGCAGCTTAGTTGGGCCCGGGGTCGAGCAGTACTTC. As protein: CASSLVGPGVEQYF.